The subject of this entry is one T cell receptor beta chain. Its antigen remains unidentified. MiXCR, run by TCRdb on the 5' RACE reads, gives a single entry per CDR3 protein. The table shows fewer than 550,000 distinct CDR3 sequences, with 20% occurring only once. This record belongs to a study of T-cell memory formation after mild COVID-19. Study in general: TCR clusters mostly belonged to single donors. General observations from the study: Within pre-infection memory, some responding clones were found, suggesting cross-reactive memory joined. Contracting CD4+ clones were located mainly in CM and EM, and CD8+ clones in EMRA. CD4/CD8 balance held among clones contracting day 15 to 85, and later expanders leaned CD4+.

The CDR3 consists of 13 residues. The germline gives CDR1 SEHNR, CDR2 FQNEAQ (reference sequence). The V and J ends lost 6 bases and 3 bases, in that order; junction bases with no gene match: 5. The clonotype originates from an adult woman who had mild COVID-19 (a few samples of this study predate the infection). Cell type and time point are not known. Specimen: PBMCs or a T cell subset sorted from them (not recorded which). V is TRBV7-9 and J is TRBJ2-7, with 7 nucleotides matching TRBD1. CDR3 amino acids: CASSWDSYYEQYF. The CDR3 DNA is TGTGCCAGCAGTTGGGACAGCTACTACGAGCAGTACTTC.